A selection of T cell receptor beta chains follows, all from one sample in a study of blood T cell repertoires in COVID-19. Some clones are missing from TCRdb's copy, which holds only in-frame ones; the method was immunoSEQ multiplex PCR. The sample lists approximately 150,000 clones, approximately 90% occurring once. The specimen was PBMCs or T cells enriched from blood (not recorded which). The receptors were sampled from a middle-aged woman who had been exposed to COVID-19. Each CDR3 is given with its conserved first and last residue. The D gene is left open where the match is weak. Part of the rows lack a size; the others show once, few, many or a class for expanded clones.

V gene	D gene	clone size	J gene	CDR3 DNA	CDR3 protein
TRBV6-5	TRBD1	NA	TRBJ2-7	TGTGCCAGCAGGTGGGGACAGGGGGCGTACGAGCAGTACTTC	CASRWGQGAYEQYF
TRBV11-1	TRBD1	NA	TRBJ2-1	TGTGCCAGCAGCTCGGGACAGCACAATGAGCAGTTCTTC	CASSSGQHNEQFF
TRBV14	NA	NA	TRBJ1-3	TGTGCCAGCAGCCCGGGACACTCTGGAAACACCATATATTTT	CASSPGHSGNTIYF
TRBV6-5	NA	NA	TRBJ2-7	TGTGCCAGCAGTTACAGCGGGCCGACCTACGAGCAGTACTTC	CASSYSGPTYEQYF
TRBV5-4	TRBD1	NA	TRBJ2-3	TGTGCCAGCAGCCGGGACAGTAGCACAGATACGCAGTATTTT	CASSRDSSTDTQYF
TRBV5-1	TRBD2	NA	TRBJ2-2	TGCGCCAGCAGCTTCCCTAGCGGGGGAAGGGAGCTGTTTTTT	CASSFPSGGRELFF
TRBV19	NA	NA	TRBJ1-5	TGTGCCAGCCAAATGGGGGGAAATAGCAATCAGCCCCAGCATTTT	CASQMGGNSNQPQHF
TRBV5-6	TRBD1	once	TRBJ2-6	TGTGCCAGCAGAGAAGGGGGCAGGGTGAAAGGGGCCAACGTCCTGACTTTC	CASREGGRVKGANVLTF
TRBV4-3	NA	NA	TRBJ2-7	TGCGCCAGCAGCCAAGAGTACGGAGGCAGACTGTACGAGCAGTACTTC	CASSQEYGGRLYEQYF
TRBV7-3	TRBD2	NA	TRBJ2-3	TGTGCCAGCAGCTCTAGCGGGATCACAGATACGCAGTATTTT	CASSSSGITDTQYF
TRBV19	TRBD1	NA	TRBJ2-5	TGTGCCAGTGGACTTGACAGGGGAGAGACCCAGTACTTC	CASGLDRGETQYF
TRBV4-1	NA	NA	TRBJ1-1	TGCGCCAGCAGACCTTTTACGGGGGACACTGAAGCTTTCTTT	CASRPFTGDTEAFF
TRBV2	NA	NA	TRBJ1-1	TGTGCCAGCGGGGCAGGGAGGGGGACTGAAGCTTTCTTT	CASGAGRGTEAFF
TRBV2	TRBD2	NA	TRBJ2-2	TGTGCCAGCAGTTCTCGCGGGGGGGCCAGCGGGGAGCTGTTTTTT	CASSSRGGASGELFF
TRBV3-1/TRBV3-2	NA	NA	TRBJ1-1	TGTGCCAGCAGCCAAGCCGTAGGGGGCACTGAAGCTTTCTTT	CASSQAVGGTEAFF
TRBV15	NA	once	TRBJ2-7	TGTGCCACCAGCAGAGATGACGGAGGGGCCTACGAGCAGTACTTC	CATSRDDGGAYEQYF
TRBV10-3	TRBD1	NA	TRBJ1-2	TGTGCCATCAGTGTCAGTGACAGGGTGTTTGGCTACACCTTC	CAISVSDRVFGYTF
TRBV7-2	NA	NA	TRBJ1-4	TGTGCCAGCAGCTTAGCGTTCCAGGGAGGGAAACTGTTTTTT	CASSLAFQGGKLFF
TRBV7-2	TRBD1	NA	TRBJ2-7	TGTGCCAGCAGCTTACCCGGACAGGGGGCGGCCTACGAGCAGTACTTC	CASSLPGQGAAYEQYF
TRBV5-5	NA	once	TRBJ1-1	TGTGCCAGCAGCTTAGGGGTGGTTGACACTGAAGCTTTCTTT	CASSLGVVDTEAFF
TRBV12-3/TRBV12-4	NA	NA	TRBJ1-4	TGTGCCAGCAGCACACCGGGAGGGGAAAAACTGTTTTTT	CASSTPGGEKLFF
TRBV5-6	TRBD2	NA	TRBJ2-3	TGTGCCAGCAGCTGGGGGAGCGGGAGTTATGATACGCAGTATTTT	CASSWGSGSYDTQYF
TRBV18	NA	NA	TRBJ1-1	TGTGCCAGCTCACCAGATAGACGGGGCACTGAAGCTTTCTTT	CASSPDRRGTEAFF
TRBV10-3	NA	NA	TRBJ1-1	TGTGCCATCAGTGAGTCTCAGGGGCAGGGTGAAGCTTTCTTT	CAISESQGQGEAFF
TRBV5-8	TRBD2	NA	TRBJ2-1	TGTGCCAGCACCCCTCAAAGGGGTCCTAGCGGGAATGGTGAGCAGTTCTTC	CASTPQRGPSGNGEQFF
TRBV7-9	TRBD1	NA	TRBJ1-1	TGTGCCAGCAGCTTAAACAGGGGTGACACTGAAGCTTTCTTT	CASSLNRGDTEAFF
TRBV2	NA	NA	TRBJ1-6	TGTGCCAGCTCTTTGGAGGATAATTCACCCCTCCACTTT	CASSLEDNSPLHF
TRBV12-3/TRBV12-4	NA	NA	TRBJ1-1	TGTGCCAGCAGTCCCCACGGTCGCACTGAAGCTTTCTTT	CASSPHGRTEAFF
TRBV7-9	NA	NA	TRBJ1-3	TGTGCCAGCAGCCCTTGGGGGGACTCTGGAAACACCATATATTTT	CASSPWGDSGNTIYF